The table lists the clone carrying this T cell receptor (beta chain) with many counts. Unique molecular identifiers were built into the TCRbeta library. TCRdb used MiXCR to reprocess the PCR reads, holding one entry per CDR3 protein. The table shows over 100,000 distinct CDR3 sequences, with about a tenth occurring only once. The V gene's germline CDR1 is MNHEY and CDR2 SVGAGI. V lost 4 bases to trimming and J lost 3 bases, with 13 bases between them. This CDR3 spans 14 amino acids. This sample was taken from a study of T-cell reconstitution after alpha-beta-depleted transplantation in children. This TCR was recovered from a boy between 2 and 10 years old with acute lymphoblastic leukemia, due to receive a stem cell transplant. Sample: PBMCs, taken before TCRalphabeta/CD19-depleted stem cell transplant. This chain connects TRBV6-5 to TRBJ2-7; D may be TRBD2 (5 bases). The CDR3 is CASSSGTGHYEQYF. Written as DNA, the CDR3 is TGTGCCAGCAGTTCGGGAACTGGGCACTACGAGCAGTACTTC.